This TCR beta chain appears in the sequencing data of a study of OX40 agonist ivuxolimab in advanced cancers. Overall study: Earlier anti-PD-1, anti-PD-L1 or anti-CTLA-4 therapy was permitted; 30% to 50% had received some.

Autoimmune disease history or systemic immunosuppression meant exclusion. The germline V gene encodes CDR1 DFQATT and CDR2 SNEGSKA (reference sequence). The CDR3 loop spans 10 amino acids. V lost 7 bases, J lost 3 bases, and 6 bases lay in between. As to this clone: The antigen is not known.

Measured with immunoSEQ multiplex PCR; TCRdb has only the in-frame clones, and not every one. This repertoire shows around 67,000 clones, 85% found once; its top ten account for around 2%. Notes on the study in general: Low clonal expansion, among the lowest seen, marked partial responders at 0.1-3.0 mg/kg. The average count of expanded clones was higher among CD8+ T cells than among CD4+.

The chain couples TRBV20-1 to TRBJ1-1, with no clear D. The sample in question was CD4+ or CD8+ T cells sorted from blood, obtained in a trial of the OX40 agonist ivuxolimab. The receptor comes from an adult with an advanced solid tumor such as melanoma, head and neck, liver or kidney cancer. CDR3 protein: CSGLHTEAFF. The CDR3 DNA is TGCAGTGGCCTCCACACTGAAGCTTTCTTT.